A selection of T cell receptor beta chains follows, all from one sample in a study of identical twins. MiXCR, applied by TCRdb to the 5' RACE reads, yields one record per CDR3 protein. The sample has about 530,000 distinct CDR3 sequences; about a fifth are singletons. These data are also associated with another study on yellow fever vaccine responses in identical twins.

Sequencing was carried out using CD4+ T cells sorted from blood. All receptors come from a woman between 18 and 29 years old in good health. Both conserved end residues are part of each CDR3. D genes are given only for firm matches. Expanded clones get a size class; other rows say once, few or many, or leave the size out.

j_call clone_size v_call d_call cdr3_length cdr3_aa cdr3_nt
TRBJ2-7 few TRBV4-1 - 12 CASSREDREQYF TGCGCCAGCAGCCGTGAAGACCGCGAGCAGTACTTC
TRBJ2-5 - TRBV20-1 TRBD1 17 CSASPGQGSSIDETQYF TGCAGTGCTTCTCCGGGACAGGGGTCGTCAATCGATGAGACCCAGTACTTC
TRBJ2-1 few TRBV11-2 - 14 CASSPTPVGNEQFF TGTGCCAGCAGCCCCACCCCAGTTGGGAATGAGCAGTTCTTC
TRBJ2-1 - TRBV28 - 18 CASSLGGLRFFSYNEQFF TGTGCCAGCAGTTTAGGGGGACTGAGGTTTTTCTCCTACAATGAGCAGTTCTTC
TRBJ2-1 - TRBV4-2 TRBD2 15 CASSPAGTSDNEQFF TGTGCCAGCAGCCCAGCGGGAACGTCTGACAATGAGCAGTTCTTC
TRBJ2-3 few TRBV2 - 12 CASSDNPDTQYF TGTGCCAGCAGTGATAACCCAGATACGCAGTATTTT
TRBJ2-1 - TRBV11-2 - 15 CASSLEFTGKNEQFF TGTGCCAGCAGCTTAGAGTTTACAGGAAAGAATGAGCAGTTCTTC
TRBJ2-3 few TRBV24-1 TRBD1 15 CATSDPTGGEDTQYF TGTGCCACCAGTGATCCGACAGGGGGCGAAGATACGCAGTATTTT
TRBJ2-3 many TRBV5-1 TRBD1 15 CASSTGQGVTDTQYF TGCGCCAGCAGCACGGGACAGGGAGTAACAGATACGCAGTATTTT
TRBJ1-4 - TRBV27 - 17 CASSPTGQLSRREKLFF TGTGCCAGCAGCCCTACCGGACAGCTCTCCCGACGTGAAAAACTGTTTTTT
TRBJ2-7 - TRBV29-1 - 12 CSFRGGLHEQYF TGCAGCTTTCGAGGGGGGTTACACGAGCAGTACTTC
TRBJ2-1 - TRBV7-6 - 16 CASSPLRGRSYNEQFF TGTGCCAGCAGCCCTCTTCGGGGGCGCAGCTACAATGAGCAGTTCTTC
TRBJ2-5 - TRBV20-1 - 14 CSAREGLGVGTQYF TGCAGTGCTAGAGAGGGACTGGGGGTGGGGACCCAGTACTTC
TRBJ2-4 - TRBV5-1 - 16 CASSSWGDQAKNIQYF TGCGCCAGCAGCTCTTGGGGGGACCAAGCCAAAAACATTCAGTACTTC
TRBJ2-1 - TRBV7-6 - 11 CASSSYSEQFF TGTGCCAGCAGCTCCTATAGTGAGCAGTTCTTC
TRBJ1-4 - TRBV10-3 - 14 CAISDSSGREKLFF TGTGCCATCAGTGACTCGTCGGGGAGGGAAAAACTGTTTTTT
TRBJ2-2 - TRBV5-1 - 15 CASSLFRANTGELFF TGCGCCAGCAGCTTGTTCAGAGCGAACACCGGGGAGCTGTTTTTT
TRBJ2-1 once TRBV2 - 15 CAISLRGSSYNEQFF TGTGCCATCAGTTTGAGAGGGAGCTCCTACAATGAGCAGTTCTTC
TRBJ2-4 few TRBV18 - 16 CASSPPGSLAKNIQYF TGTGCCAGCTCACCACCGGGATCCTTAGCCAAAAACATTCAGTACTTC
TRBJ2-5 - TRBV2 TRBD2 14 CATIAGSTTVTQYF TGTGCCACCATAGCGGGGAGTACCACGGTGACCCAGTACTTC
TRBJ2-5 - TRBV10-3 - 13 CAIRRLEQETQYF TGTGCCATCAGACGACTAGAACAAGAGACCCAGTACTTC
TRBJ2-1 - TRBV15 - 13 CATSRPPRGEQFF TGTGCCACCAGCAGACCCCCCAGGGGTGAGCAGTTCTTC